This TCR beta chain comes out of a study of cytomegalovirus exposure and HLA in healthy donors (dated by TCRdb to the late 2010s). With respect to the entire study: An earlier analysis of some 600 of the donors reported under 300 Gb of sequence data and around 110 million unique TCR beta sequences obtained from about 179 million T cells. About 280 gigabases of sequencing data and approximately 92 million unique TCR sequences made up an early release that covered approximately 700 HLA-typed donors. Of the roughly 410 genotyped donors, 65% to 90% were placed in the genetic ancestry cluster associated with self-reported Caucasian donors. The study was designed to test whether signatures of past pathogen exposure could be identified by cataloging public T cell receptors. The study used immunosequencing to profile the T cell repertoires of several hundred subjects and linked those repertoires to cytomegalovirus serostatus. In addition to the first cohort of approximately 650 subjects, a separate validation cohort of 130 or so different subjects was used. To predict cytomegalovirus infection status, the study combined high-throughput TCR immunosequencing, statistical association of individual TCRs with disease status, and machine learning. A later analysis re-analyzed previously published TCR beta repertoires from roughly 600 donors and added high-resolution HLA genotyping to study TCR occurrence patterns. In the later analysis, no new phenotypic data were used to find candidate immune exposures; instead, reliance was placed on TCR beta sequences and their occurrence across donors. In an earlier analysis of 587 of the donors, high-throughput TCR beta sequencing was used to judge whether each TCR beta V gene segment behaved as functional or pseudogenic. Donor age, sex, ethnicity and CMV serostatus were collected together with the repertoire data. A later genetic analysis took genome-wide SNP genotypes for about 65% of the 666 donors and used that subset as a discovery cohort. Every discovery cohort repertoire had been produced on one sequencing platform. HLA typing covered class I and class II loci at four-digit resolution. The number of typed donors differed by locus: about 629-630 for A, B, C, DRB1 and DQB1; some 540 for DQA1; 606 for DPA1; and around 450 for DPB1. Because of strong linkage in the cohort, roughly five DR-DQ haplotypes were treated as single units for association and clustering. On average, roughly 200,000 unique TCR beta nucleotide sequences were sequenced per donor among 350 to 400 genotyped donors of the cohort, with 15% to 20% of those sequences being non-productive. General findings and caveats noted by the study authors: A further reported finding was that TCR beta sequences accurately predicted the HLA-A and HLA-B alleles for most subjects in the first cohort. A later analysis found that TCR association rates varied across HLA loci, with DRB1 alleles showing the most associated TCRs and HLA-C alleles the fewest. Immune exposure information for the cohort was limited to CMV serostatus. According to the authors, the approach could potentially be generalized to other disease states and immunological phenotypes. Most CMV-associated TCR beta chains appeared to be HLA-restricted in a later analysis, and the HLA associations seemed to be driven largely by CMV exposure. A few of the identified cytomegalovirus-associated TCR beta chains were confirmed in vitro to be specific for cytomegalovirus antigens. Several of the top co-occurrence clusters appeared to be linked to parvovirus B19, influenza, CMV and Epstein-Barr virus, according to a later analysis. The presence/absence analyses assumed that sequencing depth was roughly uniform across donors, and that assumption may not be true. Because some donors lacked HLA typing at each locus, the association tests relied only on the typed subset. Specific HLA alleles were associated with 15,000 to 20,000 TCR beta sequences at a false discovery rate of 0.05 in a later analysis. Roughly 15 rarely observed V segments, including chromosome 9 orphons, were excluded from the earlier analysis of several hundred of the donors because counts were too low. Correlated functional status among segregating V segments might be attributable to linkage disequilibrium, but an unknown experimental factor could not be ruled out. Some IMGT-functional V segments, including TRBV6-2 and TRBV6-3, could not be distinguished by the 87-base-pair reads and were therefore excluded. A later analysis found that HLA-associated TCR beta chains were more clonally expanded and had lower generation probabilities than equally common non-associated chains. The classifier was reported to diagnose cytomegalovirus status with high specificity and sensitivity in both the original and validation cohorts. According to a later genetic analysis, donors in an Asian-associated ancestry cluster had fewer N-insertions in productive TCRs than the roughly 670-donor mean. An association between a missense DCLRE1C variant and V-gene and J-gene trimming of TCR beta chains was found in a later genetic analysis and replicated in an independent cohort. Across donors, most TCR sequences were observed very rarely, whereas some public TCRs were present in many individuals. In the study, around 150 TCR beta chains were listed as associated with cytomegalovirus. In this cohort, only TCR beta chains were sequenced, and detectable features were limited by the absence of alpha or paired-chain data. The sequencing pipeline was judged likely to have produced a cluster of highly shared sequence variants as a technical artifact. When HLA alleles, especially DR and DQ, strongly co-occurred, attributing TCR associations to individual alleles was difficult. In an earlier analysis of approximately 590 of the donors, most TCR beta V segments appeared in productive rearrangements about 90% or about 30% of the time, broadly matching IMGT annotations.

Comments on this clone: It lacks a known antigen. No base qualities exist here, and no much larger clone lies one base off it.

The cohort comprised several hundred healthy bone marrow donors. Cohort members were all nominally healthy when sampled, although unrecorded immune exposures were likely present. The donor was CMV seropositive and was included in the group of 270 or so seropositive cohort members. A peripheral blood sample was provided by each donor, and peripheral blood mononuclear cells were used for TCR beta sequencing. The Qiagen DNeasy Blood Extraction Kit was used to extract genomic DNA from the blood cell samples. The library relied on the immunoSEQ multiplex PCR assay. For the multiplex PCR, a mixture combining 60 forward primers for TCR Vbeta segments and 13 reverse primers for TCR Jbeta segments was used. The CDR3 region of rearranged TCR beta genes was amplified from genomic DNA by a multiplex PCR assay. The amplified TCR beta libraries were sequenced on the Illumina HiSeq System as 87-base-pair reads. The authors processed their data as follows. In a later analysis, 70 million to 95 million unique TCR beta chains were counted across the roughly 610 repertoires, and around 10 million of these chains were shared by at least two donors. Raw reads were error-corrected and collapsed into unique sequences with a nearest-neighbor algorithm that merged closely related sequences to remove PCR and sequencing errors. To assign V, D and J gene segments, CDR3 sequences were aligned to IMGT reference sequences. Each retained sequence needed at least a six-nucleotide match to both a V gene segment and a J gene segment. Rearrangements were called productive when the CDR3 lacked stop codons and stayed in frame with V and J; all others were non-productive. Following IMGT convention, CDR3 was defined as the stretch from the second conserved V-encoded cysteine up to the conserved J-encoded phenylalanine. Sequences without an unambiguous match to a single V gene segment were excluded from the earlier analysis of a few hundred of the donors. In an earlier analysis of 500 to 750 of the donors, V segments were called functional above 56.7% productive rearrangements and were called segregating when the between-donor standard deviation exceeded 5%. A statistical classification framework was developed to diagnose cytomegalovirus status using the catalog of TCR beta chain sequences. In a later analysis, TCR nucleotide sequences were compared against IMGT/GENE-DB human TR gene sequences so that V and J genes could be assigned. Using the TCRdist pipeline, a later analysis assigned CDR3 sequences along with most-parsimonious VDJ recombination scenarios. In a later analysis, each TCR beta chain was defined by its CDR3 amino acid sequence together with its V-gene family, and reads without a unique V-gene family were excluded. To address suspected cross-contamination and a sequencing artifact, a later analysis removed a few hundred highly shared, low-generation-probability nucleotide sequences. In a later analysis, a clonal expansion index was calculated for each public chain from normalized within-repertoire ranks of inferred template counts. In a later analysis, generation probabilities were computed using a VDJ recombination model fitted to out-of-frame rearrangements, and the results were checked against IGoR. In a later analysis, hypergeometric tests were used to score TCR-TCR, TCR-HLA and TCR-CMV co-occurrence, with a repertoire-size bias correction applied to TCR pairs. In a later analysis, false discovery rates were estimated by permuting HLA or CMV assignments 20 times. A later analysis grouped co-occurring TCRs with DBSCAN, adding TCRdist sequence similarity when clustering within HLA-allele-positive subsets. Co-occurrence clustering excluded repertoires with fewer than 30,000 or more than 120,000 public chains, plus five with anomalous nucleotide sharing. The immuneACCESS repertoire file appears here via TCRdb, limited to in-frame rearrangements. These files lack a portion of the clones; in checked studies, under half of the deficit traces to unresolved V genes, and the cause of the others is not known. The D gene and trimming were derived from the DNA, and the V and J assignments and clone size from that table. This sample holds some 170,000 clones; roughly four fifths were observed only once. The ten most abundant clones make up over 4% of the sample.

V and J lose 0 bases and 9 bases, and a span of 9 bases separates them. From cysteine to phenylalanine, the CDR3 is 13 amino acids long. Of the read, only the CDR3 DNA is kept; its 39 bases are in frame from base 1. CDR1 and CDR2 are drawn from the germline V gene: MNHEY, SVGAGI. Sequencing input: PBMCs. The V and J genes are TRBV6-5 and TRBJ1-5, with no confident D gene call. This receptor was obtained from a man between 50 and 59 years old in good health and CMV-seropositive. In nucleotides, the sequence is TGTGCCAGCAGTTACTCGGAGGGTTGGCCCCAGCATTTT. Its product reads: CASSYSEGWPQHF.